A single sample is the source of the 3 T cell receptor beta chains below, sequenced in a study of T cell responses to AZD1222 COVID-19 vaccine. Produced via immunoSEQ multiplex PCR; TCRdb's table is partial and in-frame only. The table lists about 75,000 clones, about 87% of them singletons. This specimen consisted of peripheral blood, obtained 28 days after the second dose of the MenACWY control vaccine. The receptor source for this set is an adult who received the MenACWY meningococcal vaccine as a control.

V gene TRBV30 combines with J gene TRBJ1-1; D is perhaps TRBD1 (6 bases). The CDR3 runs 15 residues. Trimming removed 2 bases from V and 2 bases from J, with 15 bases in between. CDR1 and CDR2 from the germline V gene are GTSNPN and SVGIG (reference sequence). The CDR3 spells CAWSLTTGFNTEAFF. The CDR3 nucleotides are TGTGCCTGGAGTCTCACGACAGGCTTTAACACTGAAGCTTTCTTT.

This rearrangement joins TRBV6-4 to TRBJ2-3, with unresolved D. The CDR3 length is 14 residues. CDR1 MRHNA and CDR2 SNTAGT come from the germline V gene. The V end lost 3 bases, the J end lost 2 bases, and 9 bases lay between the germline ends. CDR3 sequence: CASSEGSDTDTQYF. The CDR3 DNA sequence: TGTGCCAGCAGTGAGGGATCTGACACAGATACGCAGTATTTT.

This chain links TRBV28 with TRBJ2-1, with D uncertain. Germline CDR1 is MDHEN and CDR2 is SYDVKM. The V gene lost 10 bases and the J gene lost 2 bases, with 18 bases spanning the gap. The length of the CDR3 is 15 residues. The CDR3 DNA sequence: TGTGCCACAGGACCGCTGGCCATTGCCTACAATGAGCAGTTCTTC. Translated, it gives CATGPLAIAYNEQFF.